This T cell receptor beta chain was retrieved from a study of shared clonotypes between healthy human individuals. This table comes from immunoSEQ multiplex PCR, and its TCRdb copy is limited to in-frame clones, with some not included. This table holds some 690,000 clones, roughly 91% found once. The V and J ends lost 0 bases and 2 bases, in that order; junction bases with no gene match: 4. CDR3 length equals 18 residues. The germline CDR1 and CDR2 sequences are SGHVS and FQNEAQ. The sequence derives from a man in his late teens or twenties in good health. Some clones in this sample may be carry-over from other donors' samples. J is TRBJ2-1 and V is TRBV7-8; 13 bases match TRBD2. Material for sequencing was memory CD8+ T cells from PBMCs. Documented subset: CD45RO+ cells pooled with CCR7-negative TemRA cells. CDR3 sequence reads: CASSLAGGLAGTYNEQFF. The CDR3 region has the DNA TGTGCCAGCAGCTTAGCAGGGGGACTAGCGGGAACCTACAATGAGCAGTTCTTC.